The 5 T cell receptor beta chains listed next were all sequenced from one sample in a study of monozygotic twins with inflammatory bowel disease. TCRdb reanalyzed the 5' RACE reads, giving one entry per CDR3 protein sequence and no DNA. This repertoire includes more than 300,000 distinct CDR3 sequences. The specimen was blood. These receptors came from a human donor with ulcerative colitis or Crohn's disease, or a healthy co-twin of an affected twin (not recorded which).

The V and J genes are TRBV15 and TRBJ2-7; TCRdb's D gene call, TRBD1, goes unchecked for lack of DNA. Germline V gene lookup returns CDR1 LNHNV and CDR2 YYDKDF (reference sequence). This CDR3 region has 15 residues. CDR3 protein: CATSSSDRDRYEQYF.

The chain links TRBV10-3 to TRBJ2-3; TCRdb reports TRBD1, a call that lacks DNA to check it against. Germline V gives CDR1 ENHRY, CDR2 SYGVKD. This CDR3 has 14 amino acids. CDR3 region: CASSGGKGTDTQYF.

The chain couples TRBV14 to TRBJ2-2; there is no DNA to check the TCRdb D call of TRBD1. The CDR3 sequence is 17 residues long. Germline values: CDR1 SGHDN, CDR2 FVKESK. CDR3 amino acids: CASSQDRSASRTGELFF.

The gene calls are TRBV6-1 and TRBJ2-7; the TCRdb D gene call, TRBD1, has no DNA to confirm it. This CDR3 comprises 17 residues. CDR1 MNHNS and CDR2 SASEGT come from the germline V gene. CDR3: CASVPRHSATILYEQYF.

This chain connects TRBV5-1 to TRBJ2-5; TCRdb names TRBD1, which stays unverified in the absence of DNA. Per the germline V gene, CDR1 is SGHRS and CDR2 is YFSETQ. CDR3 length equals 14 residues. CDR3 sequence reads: CASSWQGVQETQYF.